Described below is a single T cell receptor beta chain sequence and its context. The nonmyeloablative bone marrow transplants came from related graft donors, with transient mixed chimerism. The data were obtained in a study of Tregs in tolerant kidney transplant recipients. The table came from immunoSEQ multiplex PCR; TCRdb's copy has only in-frame clones and leaves some out. In total, the table holds roughly 23,000 clones. This sequence was found in a human patient who received a combined kidney and bone marrow transplant. Some T cells may be transferred from the graft donor. The sequences come from CD4+ T cells from blood (PBMCs), collected 6 months after the transplant.

Partial CDR3 DNA: TGTGCCAGCAGCTTGTGGTCTAGCGGCACCGGGGAG. Translating gives CASSLWSSGTGE. The entire CDR3 protein is CASSLWSSGTGELFF. This sequence joins TRBV7-9 and TRBJ2-2; 7 nucleotides line up with TRBD2. The read ends 3 residues before the CDR3 terminus; that terminus is restored from the germline J gene. The CDR3 extends over 15 amino acids. The trim removed 3 bases at V and 4 bases at J, leaving 5 bases unmatched. Per germline, CDR1 SEHNR and CDR2 FQNEAQ (reference sequence).